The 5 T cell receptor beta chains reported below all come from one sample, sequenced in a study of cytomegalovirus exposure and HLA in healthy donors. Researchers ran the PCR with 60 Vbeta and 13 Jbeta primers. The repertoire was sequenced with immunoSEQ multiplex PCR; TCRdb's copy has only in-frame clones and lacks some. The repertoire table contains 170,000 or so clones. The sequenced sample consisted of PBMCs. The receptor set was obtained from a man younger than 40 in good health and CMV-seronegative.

Here the CDR3 reads CASSTDPPGTNEKLFF. The CDR3 DNA reads as TGCGCCAGCAGCACGGACCCCCCGGGGACTAATGAAAAACTGTTTTTT. The genes are TRBV5-1 and TRBJ1-4, with D hard to call. The germline gives CDR1 SGHRS, CDR2 YFSETQ. CDR3 length equals 16 residues. Trimming shortened V by 4 bases and J by 2 bases, and 15 bases separated the two germline ends.

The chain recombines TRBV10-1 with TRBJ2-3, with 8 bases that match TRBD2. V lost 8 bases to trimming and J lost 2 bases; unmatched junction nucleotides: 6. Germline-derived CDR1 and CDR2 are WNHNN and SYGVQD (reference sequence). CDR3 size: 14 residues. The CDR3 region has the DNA TGCGCCAGCTCAACTAGCGGAGACACAGATACGCAGTATTTT. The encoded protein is CASSTSGDTDTQYF.

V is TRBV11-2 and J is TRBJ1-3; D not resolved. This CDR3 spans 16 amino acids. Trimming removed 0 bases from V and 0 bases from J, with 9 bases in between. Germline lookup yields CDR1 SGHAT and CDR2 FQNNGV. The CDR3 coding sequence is TGTGCCAGCAGCTTAGAAGGGAGTTTCTCTGGAAACACCATATATTTT. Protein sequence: CASSLEGSFSGNTIYF.

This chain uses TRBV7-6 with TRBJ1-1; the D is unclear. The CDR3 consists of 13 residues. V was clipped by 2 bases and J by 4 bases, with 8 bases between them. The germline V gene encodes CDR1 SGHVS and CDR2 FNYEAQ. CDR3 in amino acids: CASSLNPGTEAFF. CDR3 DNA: TGTGCCAGCAGCTTAAACCCGGGCACTGAAGCTTTCTTT.

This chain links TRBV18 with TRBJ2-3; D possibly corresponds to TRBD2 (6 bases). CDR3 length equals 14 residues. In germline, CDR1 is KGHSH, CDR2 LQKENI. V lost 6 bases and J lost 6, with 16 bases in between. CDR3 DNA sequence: TGTGCCAGCTCGGTCGGGAGCCAGGAGGATACGCAGTATTTT. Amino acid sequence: CASSVGSQEDTQYF.